The TCR beta chain described here comes from a study of blood T cells in healthy people across ages (dated by TCRdb to the mid-2010s). General notes on the study: In model experiments, template switching captured roughly one uniquely barcoded TCR beta cDNA molecule for every two T cells. To track age-related changes in TCR beta repertoire diversity, the study relied on deep sequencing normalized with unique cDNA molecular identifiers. Four age groups were formed from the donors: young (average 16 years), middle-aged (more than 35), aged (roughly 58) and long-lived (less than 85). To avoid experimental bias, donors of different ages were spread randomly across the sequencing lanes. For two donors (one aged 18 to 29 and one aged 80 or older), the study analyzed two additional independent replicas of 1 million unique cDNA reads from the same blood draw.

V lost 5 bases and J lost 2 bases; the stretch between them is 15 bases long. CDR1 and CDR2 were assigned from the germline V gene as ENHRY and SYGVKD. The cysteine opens and the phenylalanine closes a CDR3 of 16 amino acids. The only DNA kept is the CDR3, 48 bases in frame from the first base. Findings and caveats that apply to the study as a whole: The percentage of naive T cells measured by flow cytometry correlated strongly with observed TCR beta diversity. Donor CMV infection status was unknown, potentially confounding age-related changes in expanded clonotypes. Estimates of total diversity based on one million sequenced T cells were considered lower bounds and underestimates. Observed TCR beta diversity per million T cells fell roughly linearly with age, and a significant reduction was already apparent by age approximately 41. Compared with the aged group, the long-lived group had more naive CD4+ T cells, fewer expanded clones and increased TCR diversity, suggesting age selection. Bulk unsorted PBMC profiling prevented conclusive comparison of naive and antigen-experienced compartments.

For this clonotype: The specificity of this receptor is unknown. No much larger clone exists at a distance of one base, and base qualities are not known.

Donors were 30 to 45 systemically healthy Caucasian individuals from Russia aged roughly 6 to 100 years. Each donor gave about 10 milliliters of peripheral blood, drawn into EDTA-treated Vacutainer tubes. Ficoll-Paque density-gradient centrifugation was used to isolate PBMCs, with at least 6.5 million per sample. Total RNA, at least 6 micrograms per sample, was extracted from PBMCs with Trizol reagent. The percentages of naive CD45RAhigh/CD27high T cells were determined by flow cytometry on a PBMC aliquot from every donor. The library came from 5' RACE. Sequenced using an Illumina HiSeq 2500. A second PCR of roughly 7 to 11 cycles was performed with a sample-barcoded 5' primer and a J-beta primer mix. Each TCR beta cDNA molecule received a unique molecular identifier from a template-switch 5' adaptor carrying 12 random nucleotides. Each sample yielded at least 3 million CDR3-containing paired-end reads. First-strand cDNA synthesis was performed from all RNA using the Mint cDNA synthesis kit, with priming by a TRBC-specific oligonucleotide. Following uracil-DNA glycosylase treatment, a first 18-cycle PCR with universal primers M1SS and BC2_uni_R was performed on all cDNA. As for the original processing: For normalization, 1 million high-quality reads, each with a distinct molecular identifier, were randomly selected from each sample. Instead of being binned into consensus sequences, reads with shared molecular identifiers were discarded. MiTCR, set to a Q25 quality threshold and the strictest error-elimination algorithm, was used for CDR3 identification, clonotype clustering and error correction. A nonparametric unseen species model using Euler transformation provided a lower-bound estimate of total TCR beta diversity. TCRdb passed the public sequencing reads through fastp at Q25 and MiXCR, retaining productive beta sequences. CDR3 protein sequences are deduplicated, and each keeps its most common genes and DNA. The V and J calls and clone size come from TCRdb's table, not from the authors' own analysis. This sample has around 800,000 distinct CDR3 sequences in its table, and about 53% of those were observed once. The ten largest clones represent approximately 41% of the sample.

The chain was built from TRBV10-3 and TRBJ1-4; a weak D assignment points to TRBD1 (5 bases agree). The sample was blood. This clonotype originated in an elderly man in good health. The sequenced DNA is TGTGCCATCAGTCCAGGGAGGGTGTCGACTAATGAAAAACTGTTTTTT. Protein translation: CAISPGRVSTNEKLFF.